This TCR beta chain was recorded in a study of OX40 agonist ivuxolimab in advanced cancers. General notes on the study: Ivuxolimab, which targeted the costimulatory receptor OX40 (CD134), was an agonistic, fully human IgG2 monoclonal antibody. Partial responses were achieved by three dose-escalation patients, of whom one had hepatocellular carcinoma and two had cutaneous melanoma. Among the 52 dose-escalation patients, around 19 had hepatocellular carcinoma, approximately 15 melanoma, 9 renal cell carcinoma and 9 head and neck cancer. In the dose-escalation cohort, 82.7% of patients were male, and the mean age was about 55 years, with a range of roughly 20 to 80. Intravenous ivuxolimab was administered to patients every 2 weeks at six dose levels: 0.01, 0.1, 0.3, 1.5, 3 and 10 mg/kg. Peripheral TCRbeta sequencing aimed to test whether ivuxolimab altered TCR sequence diversity and caused clonal T-cell expansion. The monotherapy dose-escalation portion (N of about 49 patients) of the phase I ivuxolimab trial is reported in the paper. Prior anti-PD-1, anti-PD-L1 or anti-CTLA-4 therapy was permitted, and checkpoint inhibitors had been received by around 40% of dose-escalation patients. Overall results and qualifications from the work: At doses from 0.1 to 3.0 mg/kg, clonal expansion was seen in both CD4+ and CD8+ blood T cells between baseline and week 6. Low levels of normalized T-cell clonal expansion were also seen in some patients who did not respond. After ivuxolimab, more expanded clones were found on average in CD8+ T cells than in CD4+ T cells. Antigen specificity was not determined for the clonally expanded peripheral T cells. In the 0.1-3.0 mg/kg groups, partial responders had among the lowest normalized peripheral clonal expansion, particularly in CD8+ T cells.

Patients with autoimmune disease history or receiving systemic immunosuppression were excluded from the trial. Peripheral blood for TCR sequencing was collected from all dose cohorts at baseline, on cycle 4 day 1, and on cycle 7 day 1. The samples were drawn from a first-in-human, open-label, multicenter phase I dose-escalation trial of ivuxolimab. Adults with locally advanced or metastatic melanoma, renal cell carcinoma, hepatocellular carcinoma or head and neck squamous cell carcinoma were enrolled in the trial. Before TCR sequencing, CD4+ and CD8+ T cells were separately sorted from peripheral blood. A note on this clone: The antigen it binds to is not known. Per-nucleotide qualities are absent, and no much larger clonotype sits a single base away.

For sequencing of the TCRbeta CDR3 region, genomic DNA was extracted from the sorted cells. The immunoSEQ Assay was used to sequence the TCRbeta CDR3 regions. The clones in this table, taken by TCRdb from immuneACCESS, are in-frame only. Not every clone is retained; where verified, under half of the shortfall comes from an unresolved V gene, and the cause of the rest is unknown. The sample contains around 70,000 clones, roughly 82% of them found a single time. The ten largest clones capture under 13% of the sample. The CDR3 contains 14 residues, cysteine and phenylalanine counted. Only CDR3 DNA remains: 42 bases, in frame from the first base. CDR1 MNHEY and CDR2 SVGAGI are derived from the germline V gene. V is clipped by 6 bases and J by 4 bases, and the sequence between their germline boundaries is 10 bases long.

The clonotype comes from an adult with an advanced solid tumor such as melanoma, head and neck, liver or kidney cancer. Sequenced material: CD4+ or CD8+ T cells sorted from blood, taken in a trial of the OX40 agonist ivuxolimab. The rearrangement joined TRBV6-5 to TRBJ1-6; 6 matching bases give a weak D call of TRBD1. The CDR3 protein sequence reads: CASSPTGYNSPLHF. The DNA sequence follows: TGTGCCAGCAGCCCAACAGGGTATAATTCACCCCTCCACTTT.